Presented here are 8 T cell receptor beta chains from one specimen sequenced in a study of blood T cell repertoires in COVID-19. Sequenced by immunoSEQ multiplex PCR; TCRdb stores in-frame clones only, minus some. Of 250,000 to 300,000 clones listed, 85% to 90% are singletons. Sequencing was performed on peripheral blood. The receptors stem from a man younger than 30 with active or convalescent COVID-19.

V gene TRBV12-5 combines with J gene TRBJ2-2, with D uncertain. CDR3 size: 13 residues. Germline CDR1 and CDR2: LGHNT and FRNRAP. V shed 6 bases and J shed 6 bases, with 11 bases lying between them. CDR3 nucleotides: TGTGCTAGTGGCCCTAGACCGGCCGGGGAGCTGTTTTTT. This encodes CASGPRPAGELFF.

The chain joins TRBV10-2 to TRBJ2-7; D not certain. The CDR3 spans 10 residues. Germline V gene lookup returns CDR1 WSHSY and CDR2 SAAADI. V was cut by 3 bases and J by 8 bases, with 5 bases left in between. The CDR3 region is CASSDGQQYF. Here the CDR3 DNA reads TGCGCCAGCAGTGACGGTCAGCAGTACTTC.

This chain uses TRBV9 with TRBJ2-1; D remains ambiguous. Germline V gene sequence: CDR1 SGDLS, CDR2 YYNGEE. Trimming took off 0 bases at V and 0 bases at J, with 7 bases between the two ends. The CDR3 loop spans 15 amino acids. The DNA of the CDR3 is TGTGCCAGCAGCGTAGCGGGTGGCTCCTACAATGAGCAGTTCTTC. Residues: CASSVAGGSYNEQFF.

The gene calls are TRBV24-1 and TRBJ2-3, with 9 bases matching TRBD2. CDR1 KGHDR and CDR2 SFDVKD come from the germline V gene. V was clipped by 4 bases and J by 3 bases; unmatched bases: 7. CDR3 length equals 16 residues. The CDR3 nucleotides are TGTGCCACCAGTGACACACGCGGGGGGGAGACAGATACGCAGTATTTT. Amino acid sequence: CATSDTRGGETDTQYF.

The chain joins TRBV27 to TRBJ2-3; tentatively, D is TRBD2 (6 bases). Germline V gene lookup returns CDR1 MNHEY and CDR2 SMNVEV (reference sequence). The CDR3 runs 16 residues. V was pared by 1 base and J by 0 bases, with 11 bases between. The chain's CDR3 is CASSLFAGYSTDTQYF. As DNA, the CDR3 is TGTGCCAGCAGTTTATTTGCGGGGTATAGCACAGATACGCAGTATTTT.

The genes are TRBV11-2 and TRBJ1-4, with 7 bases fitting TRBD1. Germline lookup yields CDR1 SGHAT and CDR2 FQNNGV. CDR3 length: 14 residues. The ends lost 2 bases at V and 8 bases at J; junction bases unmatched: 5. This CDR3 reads CASSLRQGNEKLFF. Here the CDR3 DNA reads TGTGCCAGCAGCTTACGACAGGGTAACGAAAAACTGTTTTTT.

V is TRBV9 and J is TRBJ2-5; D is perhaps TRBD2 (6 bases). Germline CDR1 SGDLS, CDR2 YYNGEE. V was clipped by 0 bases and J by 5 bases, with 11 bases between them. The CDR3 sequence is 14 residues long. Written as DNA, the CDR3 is TGTGCCAGCAGCGTAGGACGGGGGTGGGAGACCCAGTACTTC. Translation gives CASSVGRGWETQYF.

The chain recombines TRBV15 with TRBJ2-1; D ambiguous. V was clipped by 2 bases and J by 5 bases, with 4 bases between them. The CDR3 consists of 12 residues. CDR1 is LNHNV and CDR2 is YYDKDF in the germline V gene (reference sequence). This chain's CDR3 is CATSRINNEQFF. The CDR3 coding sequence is TGTGCCACCAGCAGAATTAACAATGAGCAGTTCTTC.